A selection of T cell receptor beta chains follows, all from one sample in a study of blood T cells in healthy people across ages. TCRdb re-derived calls from the 5' RACE reads in MiXCR, one entry per CDR3 protein. Here the sample spans roughly 1.4 million distinct CDR3 sequences, 59% being singletons. The sequencing input was blood. These receptors originate from a man between 18 and 35 years old in good health. CDR3s include the opening cysteine and the closing phenylalanine or tryptophan.

v_gene	j_gene	CDR3aa
TRBV28	TRBJ1-2	CASGPWTGDNYGYTF
TRBV7-2	TRBJ2-4	CASSLAPSGGAAKNIQYF
TRBV10-3	TRBJ2-7	CAIGGDSPYEQYF
TRBV12-3/TRBV12-4	TRBJ1-5	CASSWDLSTNQPQHF
TRBV24-1	TRBJ1-2	CATSGGSGYTF
TRBV10-3	TRBJ2-1	CAISVDPGPNEQFF
TRBV29-1	TRBJ1-1	CSVWAGRTEAFF
TRBV27	TRBJ1-1	CASSLSDRSKLFF
TRBV10-1	TRBJ2-3	CASRGNYGDTQYF
TRBV12-5	TRBJ2-5	CASGLSSTGLEETQYF
TRBV4-2	TRBJ1-6	CASSQDGTSYSPLHF
TRBV20-1	TRBJ2-2	CSAPTVQTTGELFF
TRBV12-3/TRBV12-4	TRBJ1-1	CASSLLPVTTEAFF
TRBV20-1	TRBJ2-7	CSALRDTGAYEQYF
TRBV7-9	TRBJ2-5	CASRIEGETQYF
TRBV2	TRBJ2-3	CASSEVGPITDTQYF
TRBV7-2	TRBJ1-1	CASSLKGRTEAFF
TRBV12-5	TRBJ2-3	CASGPPLRTDTDTQYF
TRBV20-1	TRBJ2-7	CSAFRWASSYEQYF
TRBV25-1	TRBJ1-1	CASSGKAVDTEAFF
TRBV6-1	-	CASNRDAYYEQYF
TRBV12-5	TRBJ2-2	CASGSARARSPGELFF
TRBV27	TRBJ2-1	CANSSIQTEDEQFF
TRBV6-6	TRBJ1-3	CATLEFSGNTIYF
TRBV4-1	TRBJ2-1	CASSQAWTSGYNEQFF
TRBV7-8	-	CASSLAGGGRGRLEQYF
TRBV29-1	TRBJ2-7	CSVGSSYEQYF
TRBV7-6	TRBJ2-1	CATASATSNEQFF
TRBV6-1	TRBJ1-2	CASKGPAKGYTF
TRBV11-2	TRBJ2-5	CASSLGVAPNQETQYF
TRBV12-3/TRBV12-4	TRBJ1-2	CASSFLGRGHYGYTF
TRBV12-3/TRBV12-4	TRBJ1-1	CASSVDEVRAFF
TRBV7-2	-	CASSLATGVSEQYF
TRBV5-1	TRBJ1-2	CASSTSQRGDGYTF
TRBV14	TRBJ2-7	CASSQALAGEVYF
TRBV30	TRBJ2-6	CALSQGAHSGANVLTF
TRBV11-2	TRBJ2-6	CASSSLLAANVLTF
TRBV14	TRBJ1-2	CTSSLRQGGVSSYGYTF
TRBV4-1	TRBJ2-1	CASSQAPGLAGPYNEQFF
TRBV10-3	TRBJ2-7	CAISERSQSGNEQYF
TRBV7-8	TRBJ2-3	CASSWGWSYTDTQYF
TRBV5-6	TRBJ2-7	CASSLQGPRSYEQYF
TRBV20-1	TRBJ1-2	CSAAIGTGGGYGYTF
TRBV27	TRBJ1-6	CASSFDRGGAPLHF
TRBV4-2	TRBJ2-5	CASSQANGAQQYF
TRBV3-1	TRBJ2-7	CASSQGRLGVVSYEQYF
TRBV28	TRBJ2-7	CATRDRADYEQYF
TRBV15	TRBJ1-6	CATSRDPGNSPLHF